This T cell receptor beta chain is from a study of cytomegalovirus exposure and HLA in healthy donors. This CDR3 spans 15 amino acids. The V gene's germline CDR1 is MNHEY and CDR2 SVGAGI. Study-wide points: 87-base-pair reads could not separate some V segments, including TRBV6-2 and TRBV6-3. A later analysis linked a missense DCLRE1C variant to TCR beta V- and J-gene trimming.

The PCR was carried out with 60 Vbeta primers and 13 Jbeta primers. The repertoire was sequenced with immunoSEQ multiplex PCR; TCRdb's copy has only in-frame clones and lacks some. Here the sample spans some 130,000 clones, around four fifths being singletons. Comments on this clone: Its matching antigen is unknown.

The sequenced sample consisted of PBMCs. This TCR came from a male donor in good health and CMV-seronegative. The V and J genes are TRBV6-5 and TRBJ2-5, with 7 bases identical to TRBD1. The DNA end is more similar to TRBJ2-7, so the J call may be wrong. The chain's CDR3 is CASSTPRQGSDEQYF. The DNA of the CDR3 is TGTGCCAGCAGCACACCAAGACAGGGAAGCGACGAGCAGTACTTC.